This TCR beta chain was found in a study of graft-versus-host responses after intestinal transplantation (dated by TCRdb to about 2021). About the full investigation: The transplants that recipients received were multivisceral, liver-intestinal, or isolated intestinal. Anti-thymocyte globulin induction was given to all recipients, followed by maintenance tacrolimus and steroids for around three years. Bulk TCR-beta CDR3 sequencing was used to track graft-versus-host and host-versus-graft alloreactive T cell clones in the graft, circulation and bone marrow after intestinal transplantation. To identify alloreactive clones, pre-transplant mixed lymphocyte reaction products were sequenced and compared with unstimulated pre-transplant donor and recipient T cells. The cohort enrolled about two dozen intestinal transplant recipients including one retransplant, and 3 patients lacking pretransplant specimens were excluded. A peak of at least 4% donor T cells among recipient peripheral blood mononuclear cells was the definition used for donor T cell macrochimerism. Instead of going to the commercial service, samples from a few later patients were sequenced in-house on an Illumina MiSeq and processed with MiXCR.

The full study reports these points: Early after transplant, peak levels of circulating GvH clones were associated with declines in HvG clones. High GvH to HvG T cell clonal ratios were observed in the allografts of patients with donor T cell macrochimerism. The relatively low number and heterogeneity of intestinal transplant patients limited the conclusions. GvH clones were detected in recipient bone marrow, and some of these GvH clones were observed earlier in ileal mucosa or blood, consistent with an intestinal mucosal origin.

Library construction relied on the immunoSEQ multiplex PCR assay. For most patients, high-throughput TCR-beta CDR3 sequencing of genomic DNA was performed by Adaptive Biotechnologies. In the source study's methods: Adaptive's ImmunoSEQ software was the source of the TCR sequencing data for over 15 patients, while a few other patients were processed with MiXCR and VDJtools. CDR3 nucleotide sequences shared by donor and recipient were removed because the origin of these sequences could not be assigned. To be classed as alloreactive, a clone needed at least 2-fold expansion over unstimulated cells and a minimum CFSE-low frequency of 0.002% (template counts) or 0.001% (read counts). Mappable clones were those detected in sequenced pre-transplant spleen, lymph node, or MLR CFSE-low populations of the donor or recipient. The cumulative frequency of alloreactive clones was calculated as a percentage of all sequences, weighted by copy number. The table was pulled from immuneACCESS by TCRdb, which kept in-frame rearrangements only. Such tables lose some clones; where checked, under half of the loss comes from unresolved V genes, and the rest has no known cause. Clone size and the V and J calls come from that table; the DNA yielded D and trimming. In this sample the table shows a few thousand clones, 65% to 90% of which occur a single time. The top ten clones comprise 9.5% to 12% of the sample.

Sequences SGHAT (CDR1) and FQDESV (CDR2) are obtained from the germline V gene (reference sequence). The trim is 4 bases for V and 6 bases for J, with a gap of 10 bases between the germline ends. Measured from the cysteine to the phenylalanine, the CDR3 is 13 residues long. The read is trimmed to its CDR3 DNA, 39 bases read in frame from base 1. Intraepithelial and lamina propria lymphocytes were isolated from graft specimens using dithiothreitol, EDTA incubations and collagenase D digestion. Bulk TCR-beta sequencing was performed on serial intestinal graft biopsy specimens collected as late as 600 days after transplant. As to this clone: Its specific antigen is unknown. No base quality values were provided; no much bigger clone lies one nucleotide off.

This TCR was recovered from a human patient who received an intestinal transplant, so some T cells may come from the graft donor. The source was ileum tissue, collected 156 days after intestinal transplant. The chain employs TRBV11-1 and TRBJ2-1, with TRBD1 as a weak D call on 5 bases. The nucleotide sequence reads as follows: TGTGCCAGCAGCTCTTGGGGCGGCAATGAGCAGTTCTTC. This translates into CASSSWGGNEQFF.